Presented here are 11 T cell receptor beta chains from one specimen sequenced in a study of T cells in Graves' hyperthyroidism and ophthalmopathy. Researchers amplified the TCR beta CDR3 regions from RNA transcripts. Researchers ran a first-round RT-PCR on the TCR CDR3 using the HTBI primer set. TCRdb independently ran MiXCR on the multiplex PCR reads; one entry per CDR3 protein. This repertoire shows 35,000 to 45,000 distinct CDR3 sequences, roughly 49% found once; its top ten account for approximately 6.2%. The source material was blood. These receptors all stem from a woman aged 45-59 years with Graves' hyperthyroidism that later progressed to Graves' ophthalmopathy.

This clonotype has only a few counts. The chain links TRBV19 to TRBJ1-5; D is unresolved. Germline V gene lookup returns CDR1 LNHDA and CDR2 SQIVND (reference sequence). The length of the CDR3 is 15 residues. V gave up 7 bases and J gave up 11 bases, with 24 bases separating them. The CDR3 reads CASTQGREYQETQHF. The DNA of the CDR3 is TGTGCCAGTACACAAGGACGGGAGTACCAAGAGACCCAGCATTTT.

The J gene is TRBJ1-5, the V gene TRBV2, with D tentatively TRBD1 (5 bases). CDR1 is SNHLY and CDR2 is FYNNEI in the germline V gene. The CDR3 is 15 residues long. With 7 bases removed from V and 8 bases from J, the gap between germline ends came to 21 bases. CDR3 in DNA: TGTGCCAGCAAAGGGACTAGCGGAGGGAATGAGCCCCAGCATTTT. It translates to CASKGTSGGNEPQHF.

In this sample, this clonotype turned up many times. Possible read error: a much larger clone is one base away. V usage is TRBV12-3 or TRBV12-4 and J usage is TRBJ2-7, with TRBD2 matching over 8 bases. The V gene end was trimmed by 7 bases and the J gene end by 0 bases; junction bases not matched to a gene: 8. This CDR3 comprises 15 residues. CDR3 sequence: CASNLLAGPSYEQYF. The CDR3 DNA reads TGTGCCAGCAATCTCCTAGCGGGCCCCTCCTACGAGCAGTACTTC.

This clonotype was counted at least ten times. The CDR3 nucleotides read TGTGCCAGCAGTGGGGGGGGGTATGGCTATGGCTACACCTTC. This codes for CASSGGGYGYGYTF. This chain uses TRBV6-1 with TRBJ1-2; perhaps TRBD1 as D (5 bases). Between the trimmed V and J ends, which lost 4 bases and 4 bases, there was a span of 13 bases. The CDR3 runs to 14 residues. Germline loops: CDR1 MNHNS, CDR2 SASEGT.

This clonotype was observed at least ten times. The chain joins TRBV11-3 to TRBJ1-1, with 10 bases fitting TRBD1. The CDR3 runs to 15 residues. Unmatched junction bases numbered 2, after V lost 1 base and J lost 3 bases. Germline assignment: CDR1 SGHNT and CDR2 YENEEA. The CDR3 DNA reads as TGTGCCAGCAGCTTAGGACAGGGGGCGGACACTGAAGCTTTCTTT. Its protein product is CASSLGQGADTEAFF.

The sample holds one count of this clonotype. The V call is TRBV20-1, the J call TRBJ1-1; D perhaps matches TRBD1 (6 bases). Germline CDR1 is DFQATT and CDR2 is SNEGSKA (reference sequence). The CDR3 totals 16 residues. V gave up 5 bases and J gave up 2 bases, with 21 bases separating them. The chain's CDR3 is CSADSLVGARNTEAFF. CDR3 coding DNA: TGCAGTGCTGACAGCCTTGTGGGGGCTCGAAACACTGAAGCTTTCTTT.

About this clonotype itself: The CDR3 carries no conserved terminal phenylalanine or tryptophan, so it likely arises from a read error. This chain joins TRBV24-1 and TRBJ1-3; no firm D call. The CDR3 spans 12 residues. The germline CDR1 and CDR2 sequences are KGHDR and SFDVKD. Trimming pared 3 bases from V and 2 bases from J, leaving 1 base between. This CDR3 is CATSDPGNTIYL. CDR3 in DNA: TGTGCCACCAGTGATCCTGGAAACACCATATATCTT.

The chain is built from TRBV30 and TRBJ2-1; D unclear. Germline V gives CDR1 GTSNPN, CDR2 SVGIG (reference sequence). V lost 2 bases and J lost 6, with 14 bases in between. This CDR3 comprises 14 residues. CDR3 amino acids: CAWSKGSRVNEQFF. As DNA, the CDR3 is TGTGCCTGGAGTAAGGGTAGTAGAGTCAATGAGCAGTTCTTC.

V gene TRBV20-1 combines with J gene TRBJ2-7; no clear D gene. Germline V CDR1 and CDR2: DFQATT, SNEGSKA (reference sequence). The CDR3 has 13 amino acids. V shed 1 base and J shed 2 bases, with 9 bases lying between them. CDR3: CSARGTGPYEQYF. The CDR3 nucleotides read TGCAGTGCTAGAGGAACCGGGCCCTACGAGCAGTACTTC.

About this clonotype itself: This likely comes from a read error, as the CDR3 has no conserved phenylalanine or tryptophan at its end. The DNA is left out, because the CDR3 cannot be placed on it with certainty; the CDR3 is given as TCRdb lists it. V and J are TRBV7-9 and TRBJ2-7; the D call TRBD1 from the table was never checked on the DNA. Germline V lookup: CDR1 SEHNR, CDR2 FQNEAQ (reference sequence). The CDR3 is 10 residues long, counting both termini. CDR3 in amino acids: CATRDSYIWL.

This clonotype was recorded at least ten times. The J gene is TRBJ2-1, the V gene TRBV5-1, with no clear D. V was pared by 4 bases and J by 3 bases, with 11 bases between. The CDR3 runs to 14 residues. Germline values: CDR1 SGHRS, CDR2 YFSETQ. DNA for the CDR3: TGCGCCAGCAGCGCTTACTACGGCTACAATGAGCAGTTCTTC. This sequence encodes CASSAYYGYNEQFF.